The subject of this entry is one T cell receptor beta chain. The antigen it binds to is not known. There are no base qualities to consult, and no much larger clone falls within one base. The data derive from a study of control samples from healthy donors and cancer patients (dated by TCRdb to about 2020). Library generation was performed with the immunoSEQ multiplex PCR assay. What TCRdb holds here is the immuneACCESS table cut down to in-frame rearrangements. Part of the clones is not present; checked against another copy, under half of the missing clones reflect an unresolved V gene, and the others are unexplained. The sample table records some 7,300 clones; about 74% of these occur just once. More than 15% of the sample comes from the top ten. Measured from the cysteine to the phenylalanine, the CDR3 is 15 residues long. The DNA shown is the 45-base CDR3, in frame from base 1. Cut back by 0 bases and 4 bases, the V and J ends lie 9 bases apart. Per the germline V gene, LGHNA is the CDR1 and YNFKEQ is the CDR2.

The sample was formalin-fixed, paraffin-embedded tissue. The chain joins TRBV4-2 to TRBJ2-2; confidence is insufficient to name the D gene. The source is a male donor with melanoma. For the CDR3, the sequence is CASSQESLFTGELFF. The sequence in DNA is TGTGCCAGCAGCCAAGAATCGCTGTTCACCGGGGAGCTGTTTTTT.